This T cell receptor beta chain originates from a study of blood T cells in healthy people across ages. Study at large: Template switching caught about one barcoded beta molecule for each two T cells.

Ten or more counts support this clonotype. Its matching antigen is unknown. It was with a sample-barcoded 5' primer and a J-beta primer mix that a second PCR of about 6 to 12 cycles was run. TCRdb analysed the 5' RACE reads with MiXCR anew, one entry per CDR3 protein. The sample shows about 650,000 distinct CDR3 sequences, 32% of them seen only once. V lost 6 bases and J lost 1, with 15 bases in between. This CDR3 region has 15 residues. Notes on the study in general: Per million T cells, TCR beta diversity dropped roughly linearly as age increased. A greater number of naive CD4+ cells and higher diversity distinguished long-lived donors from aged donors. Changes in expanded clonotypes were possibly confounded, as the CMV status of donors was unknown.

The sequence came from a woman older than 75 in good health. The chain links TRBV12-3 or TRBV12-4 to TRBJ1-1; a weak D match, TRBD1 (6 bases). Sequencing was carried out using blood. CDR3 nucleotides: TGTGCCAGCAGGGTACAGGGAAGTGGGAACACTGAAGCTTTCTTT. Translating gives CASRVQGSGNTEAFF.